This entry lists 26 T cell receptor beta chains sequenced from one sample in a study of cytomegalovirus exposure and HLA in healthy donors. This PCR relied on a set of 60 Vbeta primers and 13 Jbeta primers. Clones were read by immunoSEQ multiplex PCR, and TCRdb kept only the in-frame ones, dropping some. This table lists 150,000 or so clones. Source material: PBMCs. Receptors were obtained from a woman aged 45 to 65 in good health and CMV-seronegative.

The V gene is TRBV7-2, the J gene TRBJ1-6, with no clear D. Between the trimmed V and J ends, which lost 5 bases and 7 bases, there was a span of 15 bases. The length of the CDR3 is 15 residues. CDR1 and CDR2 from the germline V gene are SGHTA and FQGNSA. CDR3: CASSPRTDSNSPLHF. CDR3 bases: TGTGCCAGCAGCCCCCGGACGGACTCCAATTCACCCCTCCACTTT. The full variable domain, in which reference TRBV7-2 and TRBJ1-6 provide the parts outside the CDR3, is GAGVSQSPSNKVTEKGKDVELRCDPISGHTALYWYRQSLGQGLEFLIYFQGNSAPDKSGLPSDRFSAERTGGSVSTLTIQRTQQEDSAVYLCASSPRTDSNSPLHFGNGTRLTVT.

The chain joins TRBV28 to TRBJ2-7; 10 bases fit TRBD1. The germline gives CDR1 MDHEN, CDR2 SYDVKM. J was trimmed by 0 bases and V by 6 bases; bases with no gene match: 2. CDR3 length: 14 residues. CDR3 nucleotide sequence: TGTGCCAGCAGATGGACAGGGGGCTCCTACGAGCAGTACTTC. Translated, it gives CASRWTGGSYEQYF.

The rearrangement uses TRBV4-2 and TRBJ2-4; 10 bases fit TRBD1. The CDR3 has 20 residues. Germline trimming cut 0 bases from V and 0 bases from J; bases unmatched to any gene: 11. Germline V CDR1 and CDR2: LGHNA, YNFKEQ. CDR3 sequence: CASSQDLGTGAYLAKNIQYF. Written as DNA, the CDR3 is TGTGCCAGCAGCCAAGATTTGGGGACAGGGGCTTACTTAGCCAAAAACATTCAGTACTTC.

V gene TRBV28 combines with J gene TRBJ2-7; TRBD1 agrees at 7 bases. The germline V gene has CDR1 MDHEN and CDR2 SYDVKM. V was clipped by 5 bases and J by 3 bases; unmatched bases: 16. This CDR3 contains 17 residues. The CDR3 sequence is CASSTPPGQQSYYEQYF. In DNA, the CDR3 is TGTGCCAGCAGTACCCCACCGGGACAGCAGAGTTACTACGAGCAGTACTTC.

V is TRBV6-6 and J is TRBJ2-5, with TRBD1 matching over 10 bases. Per the germline V gene, CDR1 is MNHNY and CDR2 is SVGAGI (reference sequence). Germline trimming cut 6 bases from V and 7 bases from J; bases unmatched to any gene: 8. This CDR3 has 14 amino acids. The CDR3 sequence is CASSKGQGRGTQYF. The CDR3 region has the DNA TGTGCCAGCAGCAAGGGACAGGGGAGGGGGACCCAGTACTTC.

This chain connects TRBV4-3 to TRBJ2-5; 14 bases line up with TRBD2. Germline V CDR1 and CDR2: LGHNA, YSLEER. The CDR3 has 17 residues. Germline trimming cut 0 bases from V and 4 bases from J; bases unmatched to any gene: 4. The CDR3 here is CASSQEVGLAGVETQYF. In DNA, the CDR3 is TGCGCCAGCAGCCAAGAAGTGGGACTAGCGGGAGTAGAGACCCAGTACTTC.

The J gene is TRBJ1-2, the V gene TRBV4-2; TRBD1 agrees at 7 bases. J gave up 6 bases and V 0 bases, and 7 bases lay outside the gene matches. Per germline, CDR1 LGHNA and CDR2 YNFKEQ. The CDR3 spans 15 residues. CDR3 sequence: CASSQDRDRTNGYTF. Written as DNA, the CDR3 is TGTGCCAGCAGCCAAGATAGGGACAGAACTAATGGCTACACCTTC.

The genes are TRBV7-9 and TRBJ2-1; a weak D match, TRBD2 (6 bases). The CDR3 consists of 15 residues. The V end lost 5 bases, the J end lost 7 bases, and 18 bases lay between the germline ends. CDR1 is SEHNR and CDR2 is FQNEAQ in the germline V gene (reference sequence). The CDR3 DNA reads TGTGCCAGCAGCCGTTTAAGGGACTTCTTTAATGAGCAGTTCTTC. It translates to CASSRLRDFFNEQFF.

The chain links TRBV27 to TRBJ2-7; D perhaps matches TRBD1 (5 bases). The CDR3 is 14 residues long. Trimming removed 3 bases from V and 3 bases from J, with 12 bases in between. Germline V gives CDR1 MNHEY, CDR2 SMNVEV (reference sequence). Here the CDR3 DNA reads TGTGCCAGCAGTTTCCAGACAGAGAGCTACGAGCAGTACTTC. This encodes CASSFQTESYEQYF.

The rearrangement joins TRBV14 to TRBJ1-1, with unresolved D. V lost 1 base and J lost 4, with 7 bases in between. Germline V gives CDR1 SGHDN, CDR2 FVKESK. The CDR3 runs to 13 residues. The CDR3 loop reads CASSQGRGTEAFF. CDR3 in DNA: TGTGCCAGCAGCCAAGGTCGGGGCACTGAAGCTTTCTTT.

The chain recombines TRBV5-5 with TRBJ1-4; a possible D gene is TRBD1 (5 bases). CDR1 and CDR2 from the germline V gene are SGHKS and YYEKEE (reference sequence). The CDR3 has 14 residues. Trimming pared 3 bases from V and 7 bases from J, leaving 13 bases between. The CDR3 loop is CASSSGGSGEKLFF. CDR3 DNA sequence: TGTGCCAGCAGCTCGGGGGGGTCGGGTGAAAAACTGTTTTTT.

The chain recombines TRBV28 with TRBJ1-5; D is ambiguous. Germline V lookup: CDR1 MDHEN, CDR2 SYDVKM. The V gene lost 4 bases and the J gene lost 5 bases, with 3 bases spanning the gap. CDR3 length: 11 amino acids. The CDR3 loop reads CASSSDQPQHF. Written as DNA, the CDR3 is TGTGCCAGCAGTTCTGATCAGCCCCAGCATTTT.

The genes are TRBV5-4 and TRBJ2-5; TRBD2 aligns across 7 bases. Germline V CDR1 and CDR2: SGHNT, YYREEE (reference sequence). The CDR3 loop spans 16 amino acids. With V trimmed by 5 bases and J by 4 bases, 14 bases remained unmatched. CDR3 residues: CASRPGLADHGETQYF. The CDR3 DNA sequence: TGTGCCAGCAGGCCAGGTCTAGCGGATCATGGAGAGACCCAGTACTTC.

This rearrangement joins TRBV19 to TRBJ2-7; D possibly corresponds to TRBD2 (7 bases). In germline, CDR1 is LNHDA, CDR2 SQIVND (reference sequence). Between the trimmed V and J ends, which lost 5 bases and 3 bases, there was a span of 17 bases. CDR3 length equals 15 residues. The DNA for the CDR3 is TGTGCCAGTAGTCTCTTGGGGGGGGGCGTCTACGAGCAGTACTTC. Translation gives CASSLLGGGVYEQYF.

This chain uses TRBV15 with TRBJ2-7, with 8 bases identical to TRBD2. The CDR3 is 19 residues long. Looked up from germline, CDR1 is LNHNV and CDR2 is YYDKDF (reference sequence). The J segment lost 2 bases and the V segment lost 2 bases, leaving 17 bases of the junction unmatched. Written as DNA, the CDR3 is TGTGCCACCAGCAGATTGATTGGCGGGGGGCTTTTCCGTGCCTACGAGCAGTACTTC. It encodes CATSRLIGGGLFRAYEQYF.

This chain joins TRBV28 and TRBJ1-1; possibly TRBD1 for D (6 bases). V shed 4 bases and J shed 1 base, with 7 bases lying between them. The CDR3 covers 13 residues. Germline loops: CDR1 MDHEN, CDR2 SYDVKM. The CDR3 DNA follows: TGTGCCAGCAGTTCGACAGGGAACACTGAAGCTTTCTTT. This gives the protein CASSSTGNTEAFF.

CDR3 residues: CASSHTGTGVSHEQYF. CDR3 coding DNA: TGTGCCAGCAGCCACACCGGGACAGGGGTGTCGCACGAGCAGTACTTC. The chain has TRBV7-9 and TRBJ2-7; 10 nucleotides align to TRBD1. The germline gives CDR1 SEHNR, CDR2 FQNEAQ (reference sequence). Unmatched junction bases numbered 12, after V lost 5 bases and J lost 5 bases. The CDR3 is made up of 16 amino acids.

The chain couples TRBV10-1 to TRBJ1-1; no clear D. This CDR3 contains 15 residues. Trimming took off 4 bases at V and 1 base at J, with 13 bases between the two ends. CDR1 is WNHNN and CDR2 is SYGVQD in the germline V gene (reference sequence). The CDR3 bases are TGCGCCAGCAGTGGGGAGGACCTCGGGAACACTGAAGCTTTCTTT. It codes for CASSGEDLGNTEAFF.

The chain combines TRBV5-6 with TRBJ1-1; 8 bases are shared with TRBD1. The CDR3 has 14 residues. In germline, CDR1 is SGHDT, CDR2 YYEEEE. Trimming at V came to 0 bases and at J to 4 bases, leaving 2 bases not matched to a gene. The CDR3 loop reads CASSLGTGPTEAFF. CDR3 coding DNA: TGTGCCAGCAGCTTGGGGACAGGGCCCACTGAAGCTTTCTTT.

This chain links TRBV18 with TRBJ2-5, with 8 bases fitting TRBD1. The CDR3 is made up of 13 amino acids. From germline, CDR1 is KGHSH and CDR2 LQKENI. V shed 6 bases, J shed 5 bases, and the junction held 5 bases outside the gene matches. CDR3 sequence: CASSRQGRETQYF. CDR3 coding DNA: TGTGCCAGCTCCAGACAGGGGAGGGAGACCCAGTACTTC.

The genes are TRBV6-5 and TRBJ2-7; tentatively, D is TRBD2 (5 bases). The CDR3 extends over 15 amino acids. Looked up from germline, CDR1 is MNHEY and CDR2 is SVGAGI. Trimming pared 6 bases from V and 6 bases from J, leaving 21 bases between. The CDR3 is CASRPFKRVLVEQYF. CDR3 DNA: TGTGCCAGCAGACCCTTCAAGAGGGTTCTGGTCGAGCAGTACTTC.

J is TRBJ2-7 and V is TRBV5-4; 10 bases align to TRBD2. This CDR3 spans 14 amino acids. The ends lost 1 base at V and 3 bases at J; junction bases unmatched: 1. Germline V CDR1 and CDR2: SGHNT, YYREEE (reference sequence). The CDR3 protein is CASSLTSGDYEQYF. The CDR3 DNA sequence: TGTGCCAGCAGCTTGACTAGCGGGGACTACGAGCAGTACTTC. Drawing the rest from reference TRBV5-4 and TRBJ2-7, the complete variable domain is ETGVTQSPTHLIKTRGQQVTLRCSSQSGHNTVSWYQQALGQGPQFIFQYYREEENGRGNFPPRFSGLQFPNYSSELNVNALELDDSALYLCASSLTSGDYEQYFGPGTRLTVT.

The chain employs TRBV7-9 and TRBJ2-2, with D unclear. This CDR3 has 17 residues. CDR1 is SEHNR, CDR2 FQNEAQ, per germline (reference sequence). V was trimmed by 5 bases and J by 0 bases, leaving 16 bases between them. CDR3 sequence reads: CASSRTASFANTGELFF. CDR3 DNA sequence: TGTGCCAGCAGCCGTACTGCCTCGTTCGCGAACACCGGGGAGCTGTTTTTT.

The chain employs TRBV9 and TRBJ2-1; TRBD2 aligns across 8 bases. V gave up 0 bases and J gave up 6 bases; unmatched junction bases: 5. The V gene's germline CDR1 is SGDLS and CDR2 YYNGEE. CDR3 size: 15 residues. CDR3 sequence reads: CASSVASRGGNEQFF. The CDR3 nucleotides are TGTGCCAGCAGCGTAGCTAGCCGGGGGGGCAATGAGCAGTTCTTC.

The gene calls are TRBV4-1 and TRBJ2-7; possible D gene TRBD1, 6 bases. Germline CDR1 and CDR2: MGHRA and YSYEKL. Trimming shortened V by 4 bases and J by 9 bases, and 19 bases separated the two germline ends. The CDR3 covers 14 residues. This chain's CDR3 is CASSPKDSTYVQYF. The CDR3 DNA follows: TGCGCCAGCAGCCCGAAGGACAGCACTTATGTGCAGTACTTC.

The chain has TRBV7-9 and TRBJ2-5, with TRBD1 identical over 8 bases. Germline CDR1 is SEHNR and CDR2 is FQNEAQ (reference sequence). The length of the CDR3 is 14 residues. J was trimmed by 5 bases and V by 1 base; bases with no gene match: 3. The CDR3 DNA reads as TGTGCCAGCAGCTTAGGACAGGGGACGGAGACCCAGTACTTC. It yields the protein CASSLGQGTETQYF.